This record covers a single T cell receptor (beta chain). The sample is drawn from a study of blood T cell repertoires in COVID-19. Participant age was roughly 18 to 90 years, and participants resided in fewer than 30 US areas. Cohort 3 recovered donors had two negative PCRs, clearance, or symptom resolution. Data came from immunoSEQ multiplex PCR; TCRdb stores just in-frame clones and leaves some out. The profile shows about 300,000 clones, 86% of them singletons. This sequence originates from a woman younger than 35 who had recovered from COVID-19. The specimen sequenced was PBMCs or T cells enriched from blood (not recorded which).

CDR3 protein: CAFCNTDEAFF. The CDR3 nucleotides read TGTGCCTTTTGCAACACCGATGAAGCTTTCTTT. The V gene is TRBV30, the J gene TRBJ1-1, with D uncertain. Trimming cost V 7 bases and J 7 bases, with 13 bases left between them. The CDR3 spans 11 residues. Germline V lookup: CDR1 GTSNPN, CDR2 SVGIG (reference sequence). The full variable domain, in which reference TRBV30 and TRBJ1-1 provide the parts outside the CDR3, is SQTIHQWPATLVQPVGSPLSLECTVEGTSNPNLYWYRQAAGRGLQLLFYSVGIGQISSEVPQNLSASRPQDRQFILSSKKLLLSDSGFYLCAFCNTDEAFFGQGTRLTVV.